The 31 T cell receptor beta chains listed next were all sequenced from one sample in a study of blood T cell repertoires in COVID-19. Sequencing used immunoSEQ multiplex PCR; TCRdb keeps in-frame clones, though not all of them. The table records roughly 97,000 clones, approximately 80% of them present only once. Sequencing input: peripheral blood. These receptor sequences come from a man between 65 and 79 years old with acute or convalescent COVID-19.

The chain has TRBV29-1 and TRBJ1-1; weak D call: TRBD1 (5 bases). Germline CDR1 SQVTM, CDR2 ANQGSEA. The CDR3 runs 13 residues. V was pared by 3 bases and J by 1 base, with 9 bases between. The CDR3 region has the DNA TGCAGCGTTGATAGGGGCAGGAACACTGAAGCTTTCTTT. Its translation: CSVDRGRNTEAFF.

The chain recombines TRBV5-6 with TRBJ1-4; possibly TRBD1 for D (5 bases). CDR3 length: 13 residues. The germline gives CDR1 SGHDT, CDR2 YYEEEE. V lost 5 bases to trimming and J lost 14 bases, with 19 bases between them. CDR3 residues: CASRKQTGTWLFF. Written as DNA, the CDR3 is TGTGCCAGCAGAAAGCAGACCGGGACTTGGCTGTTTTTT.

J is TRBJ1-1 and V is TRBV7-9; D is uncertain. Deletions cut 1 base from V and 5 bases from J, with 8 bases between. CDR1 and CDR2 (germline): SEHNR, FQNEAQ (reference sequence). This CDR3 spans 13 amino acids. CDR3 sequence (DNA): TGTGCCAGCAGCTTAGGGGGAGAGACTGAAGCTTTCTTT. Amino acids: CASSLGGETEAFF.

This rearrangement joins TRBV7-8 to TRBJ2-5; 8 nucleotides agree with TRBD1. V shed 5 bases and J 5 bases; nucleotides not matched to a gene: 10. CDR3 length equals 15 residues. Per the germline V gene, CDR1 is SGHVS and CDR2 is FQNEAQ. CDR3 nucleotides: TGTGCCAGCAGCCTCCGACAGGGGCCCTCGGAGACCCAGTACTTC. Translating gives CASSLRQGPSETQYF.

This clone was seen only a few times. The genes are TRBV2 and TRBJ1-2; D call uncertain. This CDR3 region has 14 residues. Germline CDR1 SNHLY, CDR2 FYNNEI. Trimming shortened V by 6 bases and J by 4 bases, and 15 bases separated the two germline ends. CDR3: CASSPGEVVYGYTF. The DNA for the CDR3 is TGTGCCAGCAGCCCCGGGGAGGTCGTCTATGGCTACACCTTC.

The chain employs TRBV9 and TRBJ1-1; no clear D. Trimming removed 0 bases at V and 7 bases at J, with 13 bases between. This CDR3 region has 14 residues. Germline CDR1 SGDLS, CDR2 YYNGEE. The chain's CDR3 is CASSVGGGSGEAFF. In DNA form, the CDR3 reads TGTGCCAGCAGCGTAGGTGGAGGTTCAGGTGAAGCTTTCTTT.

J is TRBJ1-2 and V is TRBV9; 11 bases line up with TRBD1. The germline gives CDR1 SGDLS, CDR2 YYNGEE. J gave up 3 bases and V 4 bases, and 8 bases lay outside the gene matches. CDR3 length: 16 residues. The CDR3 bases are TGTGCCAGCAGCACGGGACAGGGGGACTTCGACTATGGCTACACCTTC. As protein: CASSTGQGDFDYGYTF.

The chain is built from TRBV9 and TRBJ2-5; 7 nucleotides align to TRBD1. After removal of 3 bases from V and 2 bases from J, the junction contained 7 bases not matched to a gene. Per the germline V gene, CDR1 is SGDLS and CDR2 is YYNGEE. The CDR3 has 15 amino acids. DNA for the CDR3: TGTGCCAGCAGCGCGGCTGTACAGGGGCAAGAGACCCAGTACTTC. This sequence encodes CASSAAVQGQETQYF.

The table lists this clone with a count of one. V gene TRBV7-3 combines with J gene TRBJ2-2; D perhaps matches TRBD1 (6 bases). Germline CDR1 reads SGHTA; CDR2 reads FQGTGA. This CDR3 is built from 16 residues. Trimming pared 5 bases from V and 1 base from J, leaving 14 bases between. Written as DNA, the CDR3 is TGTGCCAGCAGCCGTCAAACAGGGAAGAACACCGGGGAGCTGTTTTTT. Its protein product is CASSRQTGKNTGELFF.

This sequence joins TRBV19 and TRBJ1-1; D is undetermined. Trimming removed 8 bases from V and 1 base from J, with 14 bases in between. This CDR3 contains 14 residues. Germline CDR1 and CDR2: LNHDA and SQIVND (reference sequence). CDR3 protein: CASGRGGPNTEAFF. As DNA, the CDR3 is TGTGCCAGTGGGCGCGGAGGGCCGAACACTGAAGCTTTCTTT.

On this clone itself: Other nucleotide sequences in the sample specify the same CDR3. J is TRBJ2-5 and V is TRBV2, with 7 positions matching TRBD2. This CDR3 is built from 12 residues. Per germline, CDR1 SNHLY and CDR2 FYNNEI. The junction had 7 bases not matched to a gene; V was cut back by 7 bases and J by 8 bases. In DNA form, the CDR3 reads TGTGCCAGCAATGGGGGGGTGGGCACCCAGTACTTC. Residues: CASNGGVGTQYF.

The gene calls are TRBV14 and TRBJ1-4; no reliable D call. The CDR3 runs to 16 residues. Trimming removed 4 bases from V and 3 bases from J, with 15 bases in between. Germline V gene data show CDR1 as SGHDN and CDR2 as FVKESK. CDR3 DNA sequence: TGTGCCAGCAGCCTACCAAGGAGCAGAGCTAATGAAAAACTGTTTTTT. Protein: CASSLPRSRANEKLFF.

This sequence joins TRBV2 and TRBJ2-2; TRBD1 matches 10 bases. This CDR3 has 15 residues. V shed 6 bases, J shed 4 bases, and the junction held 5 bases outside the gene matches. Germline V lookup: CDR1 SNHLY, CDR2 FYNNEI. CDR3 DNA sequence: TGTGCCAGCAGCATGACAGGGGGCGGCACCGGGGAGCTGTTTTTT. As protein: CASSMTGGGTGELFF. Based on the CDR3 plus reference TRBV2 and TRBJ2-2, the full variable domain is EPEVTQTPSHQVTQMGQEVILRCVPISNHLYFYWYRQILGQKVEFLVSFYNNEISEKSEIFDDQFSVERPDGSNFTLKIRSTKLEDSAMYFCASSMTGGGTGELFFGEGSRLTVL.

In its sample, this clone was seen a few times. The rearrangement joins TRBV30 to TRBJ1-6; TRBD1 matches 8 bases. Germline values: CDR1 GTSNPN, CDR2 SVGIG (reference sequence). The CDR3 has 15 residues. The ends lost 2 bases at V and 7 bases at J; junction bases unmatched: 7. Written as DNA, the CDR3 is TGTGCCTGGAGTCGACAGGGGACAAGAAATTCACCCCTCCACTTT. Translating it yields CAWSRQGTRNSPLHF.

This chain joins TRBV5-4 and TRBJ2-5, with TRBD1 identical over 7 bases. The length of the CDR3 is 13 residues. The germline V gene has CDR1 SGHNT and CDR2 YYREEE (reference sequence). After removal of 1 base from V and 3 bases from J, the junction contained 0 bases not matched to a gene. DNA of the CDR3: TGTGCCAGCAGCTTGACAGGGGAAGAGACCCAGTACTTC. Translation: CASSLTGEETQYF.

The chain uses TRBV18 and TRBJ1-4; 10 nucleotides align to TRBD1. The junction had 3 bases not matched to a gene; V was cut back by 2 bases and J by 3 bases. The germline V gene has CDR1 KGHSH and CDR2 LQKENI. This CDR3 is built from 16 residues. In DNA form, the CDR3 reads TGTGCCAGCTCACCAGGGACAGGGGTCGCTAATGAAAAACTGTTTTTT. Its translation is CASSPGTGVANEKLFF. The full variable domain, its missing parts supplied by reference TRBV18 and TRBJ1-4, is NAGVMQNPRHLVRRRGQEARLRCSPMKGHSHVYWYRQLPEEGLKFMVYLQKENIIDESGMPKERFSAEFPKEGPSILRIQQVVRGDSAAYFCASSPGTGVANEKLFFGSGTQLSVL.

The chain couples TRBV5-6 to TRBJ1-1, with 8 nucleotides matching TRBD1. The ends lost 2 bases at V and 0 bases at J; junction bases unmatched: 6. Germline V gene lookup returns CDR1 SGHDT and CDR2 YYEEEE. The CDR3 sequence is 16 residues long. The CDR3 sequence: CASSLRTGLMNTEAFF. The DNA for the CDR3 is TGTGCCAGCAGCTTACGGACAGGGCTTATGAACACTGAAGCTTTCTTT.

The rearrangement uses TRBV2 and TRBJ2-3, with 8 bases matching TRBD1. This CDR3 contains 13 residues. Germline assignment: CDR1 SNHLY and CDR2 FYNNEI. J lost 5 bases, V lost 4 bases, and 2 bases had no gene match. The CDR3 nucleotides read TGTGCCAGCAGTGGGACAGGGCAAGATACGCAGTATTTT. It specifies CASSGTGQDTQYF.

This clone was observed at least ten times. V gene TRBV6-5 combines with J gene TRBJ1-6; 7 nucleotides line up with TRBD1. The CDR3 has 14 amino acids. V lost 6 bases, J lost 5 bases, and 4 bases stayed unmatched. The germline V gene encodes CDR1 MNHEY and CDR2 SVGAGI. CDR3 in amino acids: CASRVGTDNSPLHF. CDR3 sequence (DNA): TGTGCCAGCAGGGTAGGGACAGATAATTCACCCCTCCACTTT.

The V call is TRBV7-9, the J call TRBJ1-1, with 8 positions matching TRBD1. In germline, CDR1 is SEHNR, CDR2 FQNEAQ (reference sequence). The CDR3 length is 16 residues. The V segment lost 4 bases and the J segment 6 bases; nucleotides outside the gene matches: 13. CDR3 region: CASSSGTGGALAEAFF. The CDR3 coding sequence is TGTGCCAGCAGCTCCGGGACAGGAGGGGCGTTGGCTGAAGCTTTCTTT.

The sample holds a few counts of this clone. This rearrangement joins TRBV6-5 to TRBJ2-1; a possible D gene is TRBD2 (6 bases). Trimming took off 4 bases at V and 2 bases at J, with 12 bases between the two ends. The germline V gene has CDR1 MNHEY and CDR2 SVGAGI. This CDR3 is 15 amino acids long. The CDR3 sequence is CASSLTGVTYNEQFF. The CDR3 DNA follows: TGTGCCAGCAGTTTGACGGGGGTTACCTACAATGAGCAGTTCTTC.

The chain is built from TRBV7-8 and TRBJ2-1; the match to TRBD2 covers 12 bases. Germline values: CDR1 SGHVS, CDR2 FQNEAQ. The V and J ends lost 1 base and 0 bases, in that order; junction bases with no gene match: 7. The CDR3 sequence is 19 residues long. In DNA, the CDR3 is TGTGCCAGCAGCTTAGTACTAGCGGGGGGCCCGAGCTCCTACAATGAGCAGTTCTTC. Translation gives CASSLVLAGGPSSYNEQFF.

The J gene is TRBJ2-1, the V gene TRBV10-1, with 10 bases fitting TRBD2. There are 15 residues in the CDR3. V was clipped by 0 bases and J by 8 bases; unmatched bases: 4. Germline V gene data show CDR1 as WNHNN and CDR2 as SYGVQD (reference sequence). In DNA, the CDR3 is TGCGCCAGCAGTGAGTCCAGCGGGGGGGCCTATGAGCAGTTCTTC. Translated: CASSESSGGAYEQFF.

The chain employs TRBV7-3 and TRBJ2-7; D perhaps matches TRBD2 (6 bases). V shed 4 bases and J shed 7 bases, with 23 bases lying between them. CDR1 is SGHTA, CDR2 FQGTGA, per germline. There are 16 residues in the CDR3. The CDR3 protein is CASSSKRGTEGLEQYV. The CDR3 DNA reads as TGTGCCAGCAGCTCCAAACGAGGGACGGAGGGCCTAGAGCAGTACGTC.

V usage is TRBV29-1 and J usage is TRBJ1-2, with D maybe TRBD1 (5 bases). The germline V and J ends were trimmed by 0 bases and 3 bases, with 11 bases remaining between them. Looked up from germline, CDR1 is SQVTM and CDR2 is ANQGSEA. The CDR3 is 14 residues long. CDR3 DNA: TGCAGCGTTGAAGATCGCGACAGCTACTATGGCTACACCTTC. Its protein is CSVEDRDSYYGYTF.

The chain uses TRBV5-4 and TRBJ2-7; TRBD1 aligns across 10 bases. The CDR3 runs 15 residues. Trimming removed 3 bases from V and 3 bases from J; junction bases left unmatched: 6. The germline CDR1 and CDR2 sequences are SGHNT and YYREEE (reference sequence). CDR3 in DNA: TGTGCCAGCAGCTCCGACAGGGGGCTCGGCTACGAGCAGTACTTC. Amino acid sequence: CASSSDRGLGYEQYF. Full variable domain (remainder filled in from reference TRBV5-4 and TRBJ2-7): ETGVTQSPTHLIKTRGQQVTLRCSSQSGHNTVSWYQQALGQGPQFIFQYYREEENGRGNFPPRFSGLQFPNYSSELNVNALELDDSALYLCASSSDRGLGYEQYFGPGTRLTVT.

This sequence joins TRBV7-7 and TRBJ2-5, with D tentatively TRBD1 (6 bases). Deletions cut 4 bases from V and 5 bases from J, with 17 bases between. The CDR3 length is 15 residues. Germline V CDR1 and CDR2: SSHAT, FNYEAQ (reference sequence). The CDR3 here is CASSSSQGLTETQYF. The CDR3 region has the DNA TGTGCCAGCAGCTCCTCACAGGGCTTAACGGAGACCCAGTACTTC.

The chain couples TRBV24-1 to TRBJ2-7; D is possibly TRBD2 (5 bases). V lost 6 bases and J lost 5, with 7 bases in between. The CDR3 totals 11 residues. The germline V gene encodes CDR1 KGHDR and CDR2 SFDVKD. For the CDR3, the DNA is TGTGCCACCAGTCGGGGAAACGAGCAGTACTTC. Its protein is CATSRGNEQYF.

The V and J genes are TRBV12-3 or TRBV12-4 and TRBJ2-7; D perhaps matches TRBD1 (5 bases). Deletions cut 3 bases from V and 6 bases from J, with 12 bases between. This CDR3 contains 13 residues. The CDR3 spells CASSFQGEPEQYV. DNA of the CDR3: TGTGCCAGCAGTTTCCAGGGTGAACCCGAGCAGTACGTC.

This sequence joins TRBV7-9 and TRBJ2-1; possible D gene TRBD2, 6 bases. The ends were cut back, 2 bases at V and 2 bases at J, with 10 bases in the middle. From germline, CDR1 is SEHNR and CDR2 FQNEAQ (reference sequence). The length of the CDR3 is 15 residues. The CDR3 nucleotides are TGTGCCAGCAGCTTATCTAGCGTCCCCTACAATGAGCAGTTCTTC. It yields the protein CASSLSSVPYNEQFF.

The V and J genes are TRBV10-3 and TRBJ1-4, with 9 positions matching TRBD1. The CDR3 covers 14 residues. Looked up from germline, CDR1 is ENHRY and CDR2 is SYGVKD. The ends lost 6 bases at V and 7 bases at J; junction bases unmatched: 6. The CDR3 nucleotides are TGTGCCATCAGCCCCCGGGACAGGGCTGAAAAACTGTTTTTT. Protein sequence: CAISPRDRAEKLFF.